This TCR beta chain was identified in a study of post-analysis software for immune sequencing data. General observations from the study: The study found TRBV5-6, TRBV5-1 and TRBV20-1 among five TRBV segments more frequent in patients than controls. Strong co-clustering by F measure was seen for same-batch samples.

Per germline, CDR1 MNHNY and CDR2 SVGAGI (reference sequence). Trimming left V 0 bases short and J 2 bases short, with 11 bases between. The CDR3 is made up of 15 amino acids. cDNA libraries for TCR beta contained unique molecular identifiers. cDNA molecules numbering about 490,000 came from roughly 1 to 10 million T cells. TCRdb called the PCR reads again in MiXCR, with one record for every CDR3 protein. This sample has more than 450,000 distinct CDR3 sequences, with 44% found just once. This clonotype has a handful of counts. Its target is not known. The clonotype originates from a girl aged 5-17 years with multiple sclerosis. The chain uses TRBV6-6 and TRBJ2-7, with D possibly being TRBD1 or TRBD2 (5 bases each). Specimen: blood. CDR3 amino acids: CASSYSSQGPYEQYF. Here the CDR3 DNA reads TGTGCCAGCAGTTACTCGAGCCAGGGACCCTACGAGCAGTACTTC.